Each of the 17 T cell receptor beta chains below was sequenced from the same sample in a study of T-cell memory formation after mild COVID-19. One entry per CDR3 protein, called by TCRdb with MiXCR from the 5' RACE reads. The data contain a few hundred thousand distinct CDR3 sequences, about 22% of them seen just once; the ten biggest clones take up 7% to 9%. Source material: PBMCs or a T cell subset sorted from them (not recorded which). The source is an adult woman who had mild COVID-19 (a few samples of this study predate the infection). Cell type and time point are not known.

This sequence joins TRBV27 and TRBJ2-7; a weak D match, TRBD2 (6 bases). This CDR3 comprises 15 residues. Trimming took off 2 bases at V and 2 bases at J, with 13 bases between the two ends. Germline-derived CDR1 and CDR2 are MNHEY and SMNVEV (reference sequence). The CDR3: CASSLLTSLPYEQYF. CDR3 sequence (DNA): TGTGCCAGCAGTTTACTTACTAGCCTACCCTACGAGCAGTACTTC.

The chain combines TRBV28 with TRBJ1-2, with 7 bases aligning to TRBD1. The CDR3 is 13 residues long. The junction had 6 bases not matched to a gene; V was cut back by 4 bases and J by 7 bases. The V gene's germline CDR1 is MDHEN and CDR2 SYDVKM. The CDR3 DNA is TGTGCCAGCAGTTACACAGGGGTGCGTGGCTACACCTTC. Its protein product is CASSYTGVRGYTF.

The gene calls are TRBV19 and TRBJ2-5, with D unclear. This CDR3 contains 14 residues. The germline V gene has CDR1 LNHDA and CDR2 SQIVND (reference sequence). Trimming cost V 4 bases and J 1 base, with 10 bases left between them. The CDR3 loop reads CASSSNQFQETQYF. The CDR3 nucleotides are TGTGCCAGTAGTAGCAACCAGTTCCAAGAGACCCAGTACTTC.

The rearrangement uses TRBV5-1 and TRBJ1-6; a weak D match, TRBD1 (5 bases). The CDR3 sequence is 15 residues long. CDR1 is SGHRS and CDR2 is YFSETQ in the germline V gene. V lost 4 bases to trimming and J lost 8 bases, with 16 bases between them. CDR3: CASSLGGGKDSPLHF. For the CDR3, the DNA is TGCGCCAGCAGCCTCGGTGGGGGTAAGGATTCACCCCTCCACTTT.

J is TRBJ1-2 and V is TRBV29-1; D gene ambiguous. Looked up from germline, CDR1 is SQVTM and CDR2 is ANQGSEA. The CDR3 loop spans 10 amino acids. V dropped 1 base and J dropped 8 bases, with 5 bases sitting between them. In DNA, the CDR3 is TGCAGCGTTGAAGTGGAAGGCTACACCTTC. It specifies CSVEVEGYTF.

This clonotype has a handful of counts. This sequence joins TRBV7-9 and TRBJ2-1; D call uncertain. CDR3 length: 15 residues. V gave up 0 bases and J gave up 6 bases, with 12 bases separating them. Germline V gene sequence: CDR1 SEHNR, CDR2 FQNEAQ (reference sequence). The CDR3 coding sequence is TGTGCCAGCAGCTTAGCTGGGATCGACTCCAATGAGCAGTTCTTC. This codes for CASSLAGIDSNEQFF.

This clonotype has more than one count but fewer than ten. The V call is TRBV5-1, the J call TRBJ2-5, with TRBD1 identical over 8 bases. The CDR3 has 14 residues. CDR1 is SGHRS and CDR2 is YFSETQ in the germline V gene. J gave up 4 bases and V 4 bases, and 6 bases lay outside the gene matches. CDR3 bases: TGCGCCAGCAGCGAAAGGACAGGGTCAGAGACCCAGTACTTC. Protein sequence: CASSERTGSETQYF.

The chain couples TRBV2 to TRBJ1-6; no definite D call. CDR3 length: 12 amino acids. Germline loops: CDR1 SNHLY, CDR2 FYNNEI. Trimming took 6 bases from V and 7 from J, leaving 7 bases between them. The CDR3 loop is CASRAINSPLHF. The CDR3 DNA follows: TGTGCCAGCAGGGCTATAAATTCACCCCTCCACTTT.

The chain links TRBV27 to TRBJ1-2; 7 positions agree with TRBD1. Germline CDR1 is MNHEY and CDR2 is SMNVEV (reference sequence). V dropped 5 bases and J dropped 6; count of bases not matched to a gene: 9. The CDR3 is made up of 14 amino acids. The CDR3 region is CASSPNRQGNGYTF. The CDR3 region has the DNA TGTGCCAGCAGTCCAAACAGACAGGGAAATGGCTACACCTTC.

The sample holds a few counts of this clonotype. The chain joins TRBV29-1 to TRBJ2-7; D is uncertain. Trimming removed 0 bases at V and 0 bases at J, with 12 bases between. The germline gives CDR1 SQVTM, CDR2 ANQGSEA. The CDR3 is made up of 15 amino acids. The CDR3 is CSVEDGLGGSYEQYF. For the CDR3, the DNA is TGCAGCGTTGAAGATGGGTTGGGTGGCTCCTACGAGCAGTACTTC.

This clonotype has just a few counts. The V call is TRBV5-1, the J call TRBJ2-7; TRBD2 matches at 15 bases. V dropped 4 bases and J dropped 3; count of bases not matched to a gene: 14. Germline values: CDR1 SGHRS, CDR2 YFSETQ. The CDR3 runs to 19 residues. Written as DNA, the CDR3 is TGCGCCAGCAGCGGGAGGACTAGCGGGGGGGGACCCCCTATCTACGAGCAGTACTTC. Its translation is CASSGRTSGGGPPIYEQYF. Filled out from reference TRBV5-1 and TRBJ2-7, the complete variable domain reads KAGVTQTPRYLIKTRGQQVTLSCSPISGHRSVSWYQQTPGQGLQFLFEYFSETQRNKGNFPGRFSGRQFSNSRSEMNVSTLELGDSALYLCASSGRTSGGGPPIYEQYFGPGTRLTVT.

CDR3 residues: CASSVYRDRGTDTQYF. CDR3 coding DNA: TGTGCCAGCAGCGTTTACCGGGACAGGGGCACAGATACGCAGTATTTT. The chain carries TRBV9 and TRBJ2-3; 9 bases align to TRBD1. The CDR3 has 16 residues. Germline V gene lookup returns CDR1 SGDLS and CDR2 YYNGEE. V gave up 2 bases and J gave up 1 base; unmatched junction bases: 5. Full variable domain (outside the CDR3, taken from reference TRBV9 and TRBJ2-3): DSGVTQTPKHLITATGQRVTLRCSPRSGDLSVYWYQQSLDQGLQFLIQYYNGEERAKGNILERFSAQQFPDLHSELNLSSLELGDSALYFCASSVYRDRGTDTQYFGPGTRLTVL.

The chain links TRBV9 to TRBJ2-3; either TRBD1 or TRBD2 may supply D (5 bases each). CDR1 is SGDLS, CDR2 YYNGEE, per germline. Trimming removed 0 bases from V and 0 bases from J, with 11 bases in between. This CDR3 has 16 amino acids. The CDR3: CASSVGGRTSTDTQYF. The CDR3 DNA follows: TGTGCCAGCAGCGTAGGGGGCAGGACTAGCACAGATACGCAGTATTTT.

The chain combines TRBV7-2 with TRBJ1-2; D gene ambiguous. This CDR3 contains 16 residues. Per the germline V gene, CDR1 is SGHTA and CDR2 is FQGNSA. Trimming cost V 5 bases and J 0 bases, with 16 bases left between them. The CDR3 nucleotides read TGTGCCAGCAGCCCTCTTGCGGGAAGGGCTAACTATGGCTACACCTTC. This sequence encodes CASSPLAGRANYGYTF.

This clonotype was seen only a few times. The J gene is TRBJ2-1, the V gene TRBV9; 10 nucleotides line up with TRBD2. The CDR3 runs 14 residues. Trimming took 3 bases from V and 4 from J; bases not matched to a gene: 1. Germline CDR1 is SGDLS and CDR2 is YYNGEE. The CDR3 region is CASSDSGGYNEQFF. For the CDR3, the DNA is TGTGCCAGCAGCGATAGCGGGGGGTACAATGAGCAGTTCTTC.

This chain uses TRBV5-6 with TRBJ2-3; no definite D call. V lost 3 bases and J 2 bases, leaving 4 bases between the germline ends. This CDR3 spans 12 amino acids. Germline CDR1 is SGHDT and CDR2 is YYEEEE. The CDR3 nucleotides are TGTGCCAGCAGCTCAGACACAGATACGCAGTATTTT. Amino acid sequence: CASSSDTDTQYF.

The chain carries TRBV6-5 and TRBJ1-2; 7 bases are a match to TRBD1. The CDR3 contains 13 residues. V lost 0 bases and J lost 5; bases outside the gene matches: 0. Looked up from germline, CDR1 is MNHEY and CDR2 is SVGAGI. CDR3 DNA: TGTGCCAGCAGTTACTCGACAGGGTATGGCTACACCTTC. Protein sequence: CASSYSTGYGYTF.